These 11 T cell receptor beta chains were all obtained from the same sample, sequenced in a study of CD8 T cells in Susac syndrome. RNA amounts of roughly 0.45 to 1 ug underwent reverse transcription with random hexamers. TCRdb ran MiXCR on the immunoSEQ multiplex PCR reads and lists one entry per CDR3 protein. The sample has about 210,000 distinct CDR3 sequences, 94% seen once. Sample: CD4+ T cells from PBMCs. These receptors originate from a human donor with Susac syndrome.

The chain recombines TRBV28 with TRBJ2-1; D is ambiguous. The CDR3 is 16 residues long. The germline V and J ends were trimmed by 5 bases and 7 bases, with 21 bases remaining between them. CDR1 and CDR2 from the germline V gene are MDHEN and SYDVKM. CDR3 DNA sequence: TGTGCCAGCAGTCCTCCTGGGGTGACAAAAAAGAATGAGCAGTTCTTC. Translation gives CASSPPGVTKKNEQFF.

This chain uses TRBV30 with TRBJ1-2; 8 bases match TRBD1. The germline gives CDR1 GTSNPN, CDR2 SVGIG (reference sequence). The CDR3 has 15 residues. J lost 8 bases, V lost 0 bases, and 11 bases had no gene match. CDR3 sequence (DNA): TGTGCCTGGAGTGTACACGACAGGGGAATGGGGGGCTACACCTTC. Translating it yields CAWSVHDRGMGGYTF.

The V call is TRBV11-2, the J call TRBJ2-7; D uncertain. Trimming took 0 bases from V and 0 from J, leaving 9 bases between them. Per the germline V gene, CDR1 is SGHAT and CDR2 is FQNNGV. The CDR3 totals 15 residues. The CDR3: CASSLEQMLSYEQYF. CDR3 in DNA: TGTGCCAGCAGCTTAGAACAGATGCTCTCCTACGAGCAGTACTTC. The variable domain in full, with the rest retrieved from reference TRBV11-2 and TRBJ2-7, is EAGVAQSPRYKIIEKRQSVAFWCNPISGHATLYWYQQILGQGPKLLIQFQNNGVVDDSQLPKDRFSAERLKGVDSTLKIQPAKLEDSAVYLCASSLEQMLSYEQYFGPGTRLTVT.

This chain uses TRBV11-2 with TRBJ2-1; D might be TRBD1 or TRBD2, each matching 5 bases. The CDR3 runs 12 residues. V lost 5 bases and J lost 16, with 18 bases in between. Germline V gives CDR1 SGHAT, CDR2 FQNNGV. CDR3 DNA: TGTGCCAGCAGCATAAGCCGGGACCCAAACTTCTTC. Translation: CASSISRDPNFF.

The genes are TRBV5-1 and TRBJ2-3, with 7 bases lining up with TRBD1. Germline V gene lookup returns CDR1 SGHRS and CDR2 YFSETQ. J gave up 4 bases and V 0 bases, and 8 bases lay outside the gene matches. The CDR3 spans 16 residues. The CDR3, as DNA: TGCGCCAGCAGCTTGGCCAGCGACAGGGCTTCAGATACGCAGTATTTT. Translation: CASSLASDRASDTQYF.

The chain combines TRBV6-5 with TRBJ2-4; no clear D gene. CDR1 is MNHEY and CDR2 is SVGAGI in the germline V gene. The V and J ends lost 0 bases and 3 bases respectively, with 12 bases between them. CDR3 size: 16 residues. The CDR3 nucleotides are TGTGCCAGCAGTTACTCCTCTGACCAGGACAAAAACATTCAGTACTTC. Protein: CASSYSSDQDKNIQYF.

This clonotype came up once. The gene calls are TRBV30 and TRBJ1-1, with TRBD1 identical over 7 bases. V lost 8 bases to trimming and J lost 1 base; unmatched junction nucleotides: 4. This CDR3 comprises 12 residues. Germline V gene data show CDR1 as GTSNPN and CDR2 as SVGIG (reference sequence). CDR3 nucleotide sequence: TGTGCCGCGGACAGGACGAACACTGAAGCTTTCTTT. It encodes CAADRTNTEAFF.

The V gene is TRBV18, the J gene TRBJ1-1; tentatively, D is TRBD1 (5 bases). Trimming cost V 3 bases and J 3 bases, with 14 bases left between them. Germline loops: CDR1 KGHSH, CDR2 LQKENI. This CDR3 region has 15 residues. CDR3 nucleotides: TGTGCCAGCTCACCCGCCATGGGGGACGACACTGAAGCTTTCTTT. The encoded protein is CASSPAMGDDTEAFF. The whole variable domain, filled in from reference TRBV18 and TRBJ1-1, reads NAGVMQNPRHLVRRRGQEARLRCSPMKGHSHVYWYRQLPEEGLKFMVYLQKENIIDESGMPKERFSAEFPKEGPSILRIQQVVRGDSAAYFCASSPAMGDDTEAFFGQGTRLTVV.

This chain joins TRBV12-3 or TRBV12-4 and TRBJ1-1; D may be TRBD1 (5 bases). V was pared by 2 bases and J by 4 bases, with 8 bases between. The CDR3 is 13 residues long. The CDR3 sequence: CASSLRQLTEAFF. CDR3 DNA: TGTGCCAGCAGTTTAAGACAGCTCACTGAAGCTTTCTTT.

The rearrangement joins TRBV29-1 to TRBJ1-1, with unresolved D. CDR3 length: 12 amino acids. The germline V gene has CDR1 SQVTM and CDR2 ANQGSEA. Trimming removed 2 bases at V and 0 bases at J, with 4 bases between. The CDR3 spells CSVERVNTEAFF. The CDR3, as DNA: TGCAGCGTTGAACGGGTGAACACTGAAGCTTTCTTT. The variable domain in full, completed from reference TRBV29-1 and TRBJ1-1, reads SAVISQKPSRDICQRGTSLTIQCQVDSQVTMMFWYRQQPGQSLTLIATANQGSEATYESGFVIDKFPISRPNLTFSTLTVSNMSPEDSSIYLCSVERVNTEAFFGQGTRLTVV.

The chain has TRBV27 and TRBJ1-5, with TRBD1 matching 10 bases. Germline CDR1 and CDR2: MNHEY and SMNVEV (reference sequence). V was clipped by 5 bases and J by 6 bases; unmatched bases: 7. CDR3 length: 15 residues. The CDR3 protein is CASSTTGGAAQPQHF. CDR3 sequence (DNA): TGTGCCAGCAGTACGACAGGGGGCGCGGCTCAGCCCCAGCATTTT.